The T cell receptor beta chain under discussion was sequenced for a study of blood T cells in healthy people across ages. All donors came from Russia, were Caucasian and healthy, and spanned ages about 6 to 100. Total RNA extraction produced at least 5 micrograms (per sample) for the study. The authors ran a second PCR of 7 to 11 cycles using a sample-barcoded 5' primer and a J-beta primer mix. Individual samples furnished no less than 3 million CDR3-containing paired-end reads apiece. TCRdb re-called the 5' RACE reads with MiXCR, one entry per CDR3 protein. The repertoire has about 1.4 million distinct CDR3 sequences, approximately 59% of them found once; the top ten carry 5.5% to 8%. Notes on this clonotype: The antigen is undetermined.

This CDR3 spans 16 amino acids. Germline CDR1 MGHRA, CDR2 YSYEKL. General study findings and limits: Any changes in expanded clonotypes were possibly confounded, as donor CMV status remained unknown.

The source is a young man in good health. The specimen was blood. V gene TRBV4-1 combines with J gene TRBJ2-5; 8 nucleotides match TRBD2. The DNA end favors TRBJ2-7, so the J call may be wrong. The CDR3 sequence is CASSQGRGLATYEQYF. CDR3 nucleotide sequence: TGCGCCAGCAGCCAAGGGCGTGGACTAGCAACTTACGAGCAGTACTTC.